This T cell receptor beta chain was sequenced during a study of T cells in Graves' hyperthyroidism and ophthalmopathy (dated by TCRdb to between 2018 and 2021). As for the study more broadly: Peripheral blood was collected at initial diagnosis, before any treatment. TCR V-J signatures able to tell the groups apart were searched for in a discovery cohort of 90 to 100 patients, of whom about 40 had Graves' ophthalmopathy and around 57 had stable Graves' hyperthyroidism. An independent validation cohort of 18 to 20 hyperthyroidism patients and about 16 patients who later progressed to ophthalmopathy tested prospective prediction of ophthalmopathy. For training and testing, the roughly 93 patients in the discovery cohort were randomly divided in a 7:3 ratio. In addition, the study compared T-cell repertoires in thyroid tissue and in blood from roughly six Graves' hyperthyroidism patients. Following sampling, methimazole starting at 30 mg daily was given to hyperthyroidism patients, and high-dose intravenous methylprednisolone was given to ophthalmopathy patients. According to the paper, TCR Vbeta CDR3 sequencing was carried out on approximately 140 peripheral blood samples, which came from some 41 ophthalmopathy, 75 or so hyperthyroidism and approximately 17 progressor patients.

The TCR beta CDR3 regions were amplified from RNA transcripts. The first round of RT-PCR for the TCR CDR3 was performed with the HTBI primer set and the Qiagen OneStep RT-PCR kit. The libraries were constructed in a second round of multiplex PCR and then size-selected and purified. The libraries were sequenced on an Illumina HiSeq2000 using paired-end 100 bp reads. As for the authors' bioinformatics: SOAPnuke was used to process the raw data, removing reads that contained adapters or uncalled bases, had a mean Phred below 15, or lacked an exact match to the constant primer or identifier. COPE v1.2.5 was used to merge high-quality paired reads, and clonotypes were defined as unique nucleotide sequences. MiTCR v1.1 was used to align the clonotypes against IMGT TRBV, TRBD and TRBJ reference segments. The analysis was restricted to V-J combinations with a frequency above 0.0001, which together covered 99.2% of the repertoires. The TCS score was defined as F50 (clonal expansion) divided by E x V (chaos), with BLOSUM62-based TCRdist calculated between CDR3 peptides within each V-J. Welch's t-statistics and random forest reduced just over 500 V-J features to fewer than 15, which were used in a naive Bayes classifier (R e1071). In-frame beta chains were kept once TCRdb had trimmed the public reads at Q25 with fastp and called clones with MiXCR. A single entry per CDR3 protein holds the most common genes and DNA from its merged rows. The V and J calls, along with clone size, are taken from TCRdb and not from the paper's own processing. The sample records 300,000 to 350,000 distinct CDR3 sequences, approximately 17% of which are singletons. In total, the top ten clones hold approximately 35% of the sample.

The research as a whole found: In validation, progression to ophthalmopathy was predicted by the model with 70.59% sensitivity and about 72% specificity, a median of about 6.4 months before onset. A 13 V-J signature model separated ophthalmopathy from stable hyperthyroidism, with roughly 88% sensitivity and roughly 84% specificity in cross-validation and 80%/75% in testing. Most expanded thyroid clonotypes (frequency above 0.001) were also detected in blood, suggesting blood repertoires may reflect thyroid immune responses. Sample size was not statistically predetermined, and investigators were not blinded to group allocation.

V is pared back by 0 bases and J by 4 bases, with 6 bases lying between the germline termini. The germline V gene (reference sequence) provides CDR1 LGHDT and CDR2 YNNKEL. Including cysteine and phenylalanine, the CDR3 has 14 amino acids. Here the CDR3 DNA is all that survives: 42 bases in frame from base 1. A patient counted as having stable Graves' hyperthyroidism if no progression to ophthalmopathy occurred over 18 months of follow-up. Hyperthyroidism patients were newly diagnosed, had a disease duration of under 2 months, and were aged 18 to 65 years. Patients with uncontrolled infections, other autoimmune diseases, pregnancy or lactation were excluded. Diagnoses were established on the basis of clinical symptoms, serum thyroxine and TRAb, thyroid ultrasound, and orbital computed tomography. PBMCs were isolated from 8 to 10 ml of fresh peripheral blood by Ficoll-Paque density gradient centrifugation. Trizol reagent was used to extract total RNA, and RNA quality was then checked on an Agilent 2100 Bioanalyzer.

About this clonotype: It lacks a known antigen. No quality values exist for individual bases; no much larger clone is one base distant.

In this chain, TRBV3-1 is recombined with TRBJ2-2; no D segment can be confidently identified. The sequenced sample consisted of blood. The clonotype was recovered from a man aged 25-40 years with Graves' hyperthyroidism. The CDR3 has the sequence CASSQDITTGELFF. The DNA is TGTGCCAGCAGCCAAGACATAACCACCGGGGAGCTGTTTTTT.